This record looks at one T cell receptor beta chain sequence and its context. These data belong to a study of blood T cell repertoires in COVID-19. In the study overall: Samples taken during acute and convalescent COVID-19 were collected in the United States, Italy and Spain. T cells, B-cell-depleted T cells, or PBMCs supplied cDNA or gDNA.

In the original analysis: Estimated nucleated cell counts came from reference gene primer amplification. TCRdb's table, derived via immunoSEQ multiplex PCR, lists solely in-frame clones and lacks some. V and J calls and clone size are given by that table; D and trimming were obtained from the DNA. The repertoire holds roughly 120,000 clones, with more than 80% as singletons. Per germline, CDR1 LNHDA and CDR2 SQIVND (reference sequence). Unmatched junction bases numbered 10, after V lost 4 bases and J lost 6 bases. This CDR3 is 16 amino acids long. Specimen: peripheral blood. The receptor's source is a man in his 70s with active or convalescent COVID-19. The chain joins TRBV19 to TRBJ2-1; 9 positions agree with TRBD1. CDR3 DNA sequence: TGTGCCAGTAGTAAATTCCGGGACAGGGCCTTCAATGAGCAGTTCTTC. It translates to CASSKFRDRAFNEQFF.